The present T cell receptor (beta chain) was sequenced within a study of blood T cells in healthy people across ages. The authors ran a second PCR of 7 to 11 cycles using a sample-barcoded 5' primer and a J-beta primer mix. There were at least 2.5 million CDR3-containing paired-end reads obtained from each sample. TCRdb fed the 5' RACE reads into MiXCR, producing one record per CDR3 protein. This sample carries around 1,900,000 distinct CDR3 sequences, roughly 43% of them seen once, and the ten largest clones take roughly 23%. Study observations and caveats: With unsorted PBMCs, a conclusive comparison of naive versus antigen-experienced cells was not possible.

Total RNA extraction produced at least 5.5 micrograms (per sample) for the study. This clonotype has a handful of counts. The antigen is unknown. Between the trimmed V and J ends, which lost 4 bases and 5 bases, there was a span of 13 bases. Germline lookup yields CDR1 KGHDR and CDR2 SFDVKD. The CDR3 covers 14 residues. The sequencing sample was made of blood. The clonotype originates from a human donor in good health. This chain joins TRBV24-1 and TRBJ2-5, with D uncertain. The CDR3 region is CATSDHLLGETQYF. Here the CDR3 DNA reads TGTGCCACCAGTGACCATCTACTTGGGGAGACCCAGTACTTC.